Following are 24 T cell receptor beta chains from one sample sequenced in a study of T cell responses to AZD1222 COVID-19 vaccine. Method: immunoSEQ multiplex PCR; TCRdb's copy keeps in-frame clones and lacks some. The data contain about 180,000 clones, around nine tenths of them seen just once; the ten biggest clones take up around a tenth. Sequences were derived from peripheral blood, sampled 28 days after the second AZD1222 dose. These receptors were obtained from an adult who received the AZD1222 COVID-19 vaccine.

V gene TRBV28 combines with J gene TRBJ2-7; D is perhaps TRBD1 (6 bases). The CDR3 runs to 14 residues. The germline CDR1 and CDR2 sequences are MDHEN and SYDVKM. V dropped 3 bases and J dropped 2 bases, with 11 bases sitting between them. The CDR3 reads CASSFGQPPYEQYF. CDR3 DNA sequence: TGTGCCAGCAGTTTCGGACAGCCTCCCTACGAGCAGTACTTC.

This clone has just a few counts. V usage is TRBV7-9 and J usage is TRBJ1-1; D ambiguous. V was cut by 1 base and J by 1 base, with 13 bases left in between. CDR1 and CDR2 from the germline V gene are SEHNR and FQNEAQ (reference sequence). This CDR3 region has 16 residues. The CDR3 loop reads CASSLGSGEANTEAFF. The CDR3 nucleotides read TGTGCCAGCAGCTTAGGTTCCGGGGAGGCGAACACTGAAGCTTTCTTT.

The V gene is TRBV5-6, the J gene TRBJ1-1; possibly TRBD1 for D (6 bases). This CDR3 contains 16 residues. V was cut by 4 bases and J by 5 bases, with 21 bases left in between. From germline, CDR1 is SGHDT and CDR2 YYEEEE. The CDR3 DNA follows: TGTGCCAGCAGCGCCCAAGGGACAATTTATATAACTGAAGCTTTCTTT. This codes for CASSAQGTIYITEAFF.

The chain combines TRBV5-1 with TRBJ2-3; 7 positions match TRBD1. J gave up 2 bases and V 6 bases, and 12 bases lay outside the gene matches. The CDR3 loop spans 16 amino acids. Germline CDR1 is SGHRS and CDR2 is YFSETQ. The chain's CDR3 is CASKLGQGELTDTQYF. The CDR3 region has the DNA TGCGCCAGCAAGCTTGGGCAGGGGGAACTCACAGATACGCAGTATTTT.

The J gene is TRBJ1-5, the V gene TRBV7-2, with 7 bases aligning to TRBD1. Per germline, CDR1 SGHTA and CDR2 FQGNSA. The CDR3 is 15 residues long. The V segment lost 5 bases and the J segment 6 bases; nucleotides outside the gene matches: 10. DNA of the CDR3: TGTGCCAGCAGCCCCCCAGGCAGGGGGAGTCAGCCCCAGCATTTT. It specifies CASSPPGRGSQPQHF.

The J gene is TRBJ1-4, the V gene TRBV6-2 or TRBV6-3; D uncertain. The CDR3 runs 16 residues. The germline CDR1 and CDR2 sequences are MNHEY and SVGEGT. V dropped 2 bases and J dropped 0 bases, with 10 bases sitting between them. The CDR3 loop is CASSYKGDATNEKLFF. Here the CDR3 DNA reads TGTGCCAGCAGTTACAAGGGTGACGCAACTAATGAAAAACTGTTTTTT.

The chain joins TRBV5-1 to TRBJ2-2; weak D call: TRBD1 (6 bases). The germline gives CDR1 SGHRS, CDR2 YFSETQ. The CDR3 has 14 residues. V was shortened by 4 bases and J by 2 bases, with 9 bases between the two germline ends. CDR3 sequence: CASSGTFNTGELFF. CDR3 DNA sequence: TGCGCCAGCAGCGGGACATTCAACACCGGGGAGCTGTTTTTT.

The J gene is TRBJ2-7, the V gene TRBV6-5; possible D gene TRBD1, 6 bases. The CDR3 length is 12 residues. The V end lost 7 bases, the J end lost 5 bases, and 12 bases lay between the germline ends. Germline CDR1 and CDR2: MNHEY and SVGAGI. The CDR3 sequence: CASISRGNEQYF. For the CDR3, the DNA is TGTGCCAGCATTAGCAGGGGAAACGAGCAGTACTTC.

The CDR3 loop reads CASSKAAGEETQYF. Here the CDR3 DNA reads TGTGCCAGCAGCAAAGCGGCAGGGGAGGAGACCCAGTACTTC. The chain couples TRBV21-1 to TRBJ2-5; the tabulated D call, TRBD1, remains unverified against the DNA. TRBV21-1 is given as a pseudogene. The CDR3 extends over 14 amino acids.

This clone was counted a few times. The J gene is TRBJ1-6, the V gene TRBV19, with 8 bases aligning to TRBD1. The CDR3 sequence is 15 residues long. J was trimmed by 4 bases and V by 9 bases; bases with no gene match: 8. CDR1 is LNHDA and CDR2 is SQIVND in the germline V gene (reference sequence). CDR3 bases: TGTGCCAGCGGGACAGGCGAAACTTATAATTCACCCCTCCACTTT. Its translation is CASGTGETYNSPLHF.

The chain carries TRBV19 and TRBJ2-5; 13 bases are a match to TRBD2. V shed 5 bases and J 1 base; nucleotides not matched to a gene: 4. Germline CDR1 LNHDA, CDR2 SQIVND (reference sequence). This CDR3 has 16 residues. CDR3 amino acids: CASSVWTSGGQETQYF. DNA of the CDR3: TGTGCCAGTAGTGTTTGGACTAGCGGGGGCCAAGAGACCCAGTACTTC.

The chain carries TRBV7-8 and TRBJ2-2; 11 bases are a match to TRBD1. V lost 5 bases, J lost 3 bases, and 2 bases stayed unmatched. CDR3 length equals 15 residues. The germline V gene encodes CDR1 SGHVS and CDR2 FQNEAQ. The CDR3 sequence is CASSRGQGDTGELFF. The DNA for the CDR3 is TGTGCCAGCAGCCGGGGACAGGGGGACACCGGGGAGCTGTTTTTT.

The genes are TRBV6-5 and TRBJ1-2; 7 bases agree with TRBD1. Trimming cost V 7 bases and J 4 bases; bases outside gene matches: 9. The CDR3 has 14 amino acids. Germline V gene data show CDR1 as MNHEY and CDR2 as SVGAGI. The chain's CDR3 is CASTLQGEGYGYTF. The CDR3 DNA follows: TGTGCCAGCACCCTCCAGGGGGAAGGCTATGGCTACACCTTC.

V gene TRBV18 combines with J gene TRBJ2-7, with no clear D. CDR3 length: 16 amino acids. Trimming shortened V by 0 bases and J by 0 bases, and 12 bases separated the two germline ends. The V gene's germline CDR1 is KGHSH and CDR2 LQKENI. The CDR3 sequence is CASSPPRGRSSYEQYF. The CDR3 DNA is TGTGCCAGCTCACCACCCCGAGGAAGAAGCTCCTACGAGCAGTACTTC.

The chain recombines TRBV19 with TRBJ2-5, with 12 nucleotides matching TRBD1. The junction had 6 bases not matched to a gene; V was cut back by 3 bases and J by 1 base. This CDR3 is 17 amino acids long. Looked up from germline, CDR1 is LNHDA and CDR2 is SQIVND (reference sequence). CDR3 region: CASSMGQGALTQETQYF. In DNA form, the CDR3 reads TGTGCCAGTAGTATGGGACAGGGGGCGCTGACCCAAGAGACCCAGTACTTC.

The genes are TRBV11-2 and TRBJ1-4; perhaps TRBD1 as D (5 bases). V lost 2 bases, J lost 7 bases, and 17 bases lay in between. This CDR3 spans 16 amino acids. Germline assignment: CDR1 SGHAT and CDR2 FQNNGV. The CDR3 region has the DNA TGTGCCAGCAGCTTAAACATCCAGGGAGAAGGTGAAAAACTGTTTTTT. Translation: CASSLNIQGEGEKLFF.

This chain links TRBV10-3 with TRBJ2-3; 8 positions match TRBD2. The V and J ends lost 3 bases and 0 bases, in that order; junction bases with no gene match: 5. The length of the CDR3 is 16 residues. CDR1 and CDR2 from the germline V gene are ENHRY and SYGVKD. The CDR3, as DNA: TGTGCCATCAGTGAACAAGCGGGGGTCAGCACAGATACGCAGTATTTT. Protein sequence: CAISEQAGVSTDTQYF.

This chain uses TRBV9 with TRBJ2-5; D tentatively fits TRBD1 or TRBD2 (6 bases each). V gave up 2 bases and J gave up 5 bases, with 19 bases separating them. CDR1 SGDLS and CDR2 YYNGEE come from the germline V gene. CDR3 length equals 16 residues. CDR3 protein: CASSVDRWGAGETQYF. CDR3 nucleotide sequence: TGTGCCAGCAGCGTCGATAGATGGGGGGCCGGTGAGACCCAGTACTTC.

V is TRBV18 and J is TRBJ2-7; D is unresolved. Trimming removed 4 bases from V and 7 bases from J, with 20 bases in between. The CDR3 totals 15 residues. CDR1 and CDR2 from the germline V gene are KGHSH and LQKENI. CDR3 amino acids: CASSREAVGQGEQYF. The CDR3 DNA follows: TGTGCCAGCTCACGAGAGGCGGTTGGGCAAGGGGAGCAGTACTTC.

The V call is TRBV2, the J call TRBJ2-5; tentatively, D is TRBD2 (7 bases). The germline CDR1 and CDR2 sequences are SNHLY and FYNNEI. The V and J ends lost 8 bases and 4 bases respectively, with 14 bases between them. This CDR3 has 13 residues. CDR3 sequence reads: CASSGGRGETQYF. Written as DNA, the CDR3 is TGTGCCAGCTCGGGGGGCAGGGGAGAGACCCAGTACTTC.

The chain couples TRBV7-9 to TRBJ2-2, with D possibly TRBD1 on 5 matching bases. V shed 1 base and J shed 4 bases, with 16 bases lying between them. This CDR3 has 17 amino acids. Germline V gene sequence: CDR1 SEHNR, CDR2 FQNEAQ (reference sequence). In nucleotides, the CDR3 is TGTGCCAGCAGCTTAGGTGCCGGGCTGGGGCCCACCGGGGAGCTGTTTTTT. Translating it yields CASSLGAGLGPTGELFF.

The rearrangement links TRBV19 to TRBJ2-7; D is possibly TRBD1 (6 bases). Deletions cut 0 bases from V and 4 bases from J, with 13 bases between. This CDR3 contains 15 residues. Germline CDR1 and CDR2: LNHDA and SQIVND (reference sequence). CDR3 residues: CASSIDPRQGYEQYF. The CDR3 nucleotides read TGTGCCAGTAGTATAGATCCCCGGCAGGGGTACGAGCAGTACTTC.

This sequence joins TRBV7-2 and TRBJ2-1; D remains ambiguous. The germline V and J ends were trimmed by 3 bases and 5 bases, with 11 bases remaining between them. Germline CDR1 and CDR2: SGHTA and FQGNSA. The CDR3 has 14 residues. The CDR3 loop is CASSLNPGDNEQFF. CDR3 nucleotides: TGTGCCAGCAGCTTGAACCCAGGAGACAATGAGCAGTTCTTC.

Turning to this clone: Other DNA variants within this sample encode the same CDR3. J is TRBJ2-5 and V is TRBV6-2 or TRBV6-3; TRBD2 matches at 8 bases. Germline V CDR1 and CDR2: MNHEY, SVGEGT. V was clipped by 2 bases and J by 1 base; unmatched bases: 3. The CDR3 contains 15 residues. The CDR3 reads CASSYLAGGQETQYF. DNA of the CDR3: TGTGCCAGCAGTTACCTGGCGGGGGGCCAAGAGACCCAGTACTTC.